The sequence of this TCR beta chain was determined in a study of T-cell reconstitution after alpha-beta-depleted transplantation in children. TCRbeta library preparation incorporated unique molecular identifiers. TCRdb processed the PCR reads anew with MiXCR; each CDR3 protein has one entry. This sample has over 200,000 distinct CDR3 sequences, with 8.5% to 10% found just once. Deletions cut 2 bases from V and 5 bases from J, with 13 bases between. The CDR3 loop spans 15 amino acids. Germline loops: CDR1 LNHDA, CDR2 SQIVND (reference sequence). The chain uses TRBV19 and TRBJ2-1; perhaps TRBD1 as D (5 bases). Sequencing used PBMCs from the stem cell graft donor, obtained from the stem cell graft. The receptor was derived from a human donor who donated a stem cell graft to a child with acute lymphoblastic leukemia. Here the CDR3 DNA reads TGTGCCAGTAGTATATCCCAGGGTTTCCACAATGAGCAGTTCTTC. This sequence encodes CASSISQGFHNEQFF.